This T cell receptor beta chain was profiled in a study of OX40 agonist ivuxolimab in advanced cancers. Study observations and caveats: Low levels of normalized T-cell clonal expansion also appeared in some nonresponders. At 0.1 to 3.0 mg/kg and by week 6, clonal expansion occurred in CD4+ and CD8+ blood T cells.

Trimming pared 3 bases from V and 1 base from J, leaving 12 bases between. The CDR3 runs to 15 residues. Germline V gives CDR1 SGHTA, CDR2 FQGNSA. About this clone itself: Its antigen is not identified.

Assay used: immunoSEQ multiplex PCR; TCRdb lists only in-frame clones, some missing. This table has tens of thousands of clones, around 83% appearing once. This specimen consisted of CD4+ or CD8+ T cells sorted from blood, obtained in a trial of the OX40 agonist ivuxolimab. The sequence was collected from an adult with an advanced solid tumor such as melanoma, head and neck, liver or kidney cancer. The rearrangement links TRBV7-2 to TRBJ1-1; D possibly corresponds to TRBD1 (6 bases). In nucleotides, the CDR3 is TGTGCCAGCAGCTTGGCGGGACATTCGAACACTGAAGCTTTCTTT. Its translation is CASSLAGHSNTEAFF.